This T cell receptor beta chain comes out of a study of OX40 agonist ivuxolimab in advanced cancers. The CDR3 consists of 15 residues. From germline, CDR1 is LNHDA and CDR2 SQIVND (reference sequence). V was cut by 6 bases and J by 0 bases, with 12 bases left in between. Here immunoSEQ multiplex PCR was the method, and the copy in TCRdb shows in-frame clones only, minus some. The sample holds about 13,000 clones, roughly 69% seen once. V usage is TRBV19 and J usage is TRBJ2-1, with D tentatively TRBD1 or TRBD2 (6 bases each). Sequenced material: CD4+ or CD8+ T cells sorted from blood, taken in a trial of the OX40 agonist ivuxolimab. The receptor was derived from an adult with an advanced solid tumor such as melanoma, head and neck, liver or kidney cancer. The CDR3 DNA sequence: TGTGCCAGTAGGTTAGGGGGGACCTCCTACAATGAGCAGTTCTTC. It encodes CASRLGGTSYNEQFF.